This record covers a single T cell receptor (beta chain). The source of the sample is a study of blood T cell repertoires in COVID-19. The overall study: Acute and convalescent COVID-19 samples came from the United States, Italy and Spain. The analysed material was cDNA or gDNA that came from T cells, B-cell-depleted T cells, or PBMCs.

Source study methods: Amplification of reference gene primers was used by the study to estimate nucleated cell counts. TCRdb keeps only in-frame clones here, not all; method: immunoSEQ multiplex PCR. D and trimming were read from the DNA, whereas the V and J calls and clone size are those reported in that table. The table lists under 200,000 clones, 87% of them singletons, with 20% to 25% in the top ten. V was shortened by 5 bases and J by 6 bases, with 10 bases between the two germline ends. This CDR3 region has 11 residues. Germline V lookup: CDR1 DFQATT, CDR2 SNEGSKA (reference sequence). Sequenced: peripheral blood. The receptor was isolated from a man aged 60 to 69 with active or convalescent COVID-19. This sequence joins TRBV20-1 and TRBJ1-2; no definite D call. The CDR3 coding sequence is TGCAGTGCTGAGCCTCCGGATGGCTACACCTTC. It yields the protein CSAEPPDGYTF.